The entry below describes one TCR beta chain. The target antigen is unknown. The entry originates in a study of blood T cells in healthy people across ages. Study-level results: Long-lived donors carried more naive CD4+ cells and greater diversity than aged donors.

A second about 7 to 11 cycle PCR used barcoded and J-beta primers. The template-switch adaptor, which had 12 random nucleotides, put a tag on each cDNA molecule. TCRdb fed the 5' RACE reads into MiXCR, producing one record per CDR3 protein. There are over 1,500,000 distinct CDR3 sequences in the sample; about two fifths occur only once, and roughly 23% lies in the top ten. Source material: blood. The TCR sequence derives from a human donor in good health.

In nucleotides, the CDR3 is TGTGCCACCAGTGCACACAGGGAAGGGAGAGAGACCCAGTACTTC. It specifies CATSAHREGRETQYF. This chain joins TRBV24-1 and TRBJ2-5; the D gene is possibly TRBD1 (6 bases). The CDR3 totals 15 residues. The V gene's germline CDR1 is KGHDR and CDR2 SFDVKD. Trimming pared 5 bases from V and 4 bases from J, leaving 16 bases between.